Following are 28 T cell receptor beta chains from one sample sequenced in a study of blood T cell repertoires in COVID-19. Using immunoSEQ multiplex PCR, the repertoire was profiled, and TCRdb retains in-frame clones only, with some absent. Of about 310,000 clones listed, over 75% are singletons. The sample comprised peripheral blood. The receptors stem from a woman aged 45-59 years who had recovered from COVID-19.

CDR3 bases: TGTGCCAGCAGCCCTCTAGCGGGGGGGCCGTCGTACGAGCAGTACTTC. This codes for CASSPLAGGPSYEQYF. The V call is TRBV5-4, the J call TRBJ2-7; TRBD2 aligns across 12 bases. This CDR3 is 16 amino acids long. With 4 bases clipped from V and 4 bases from J, the junction kept 9 bases outside the gene matches. The V gene's germline CDR1 is SGHNT and CDR2 YYREEE (reference sequence).

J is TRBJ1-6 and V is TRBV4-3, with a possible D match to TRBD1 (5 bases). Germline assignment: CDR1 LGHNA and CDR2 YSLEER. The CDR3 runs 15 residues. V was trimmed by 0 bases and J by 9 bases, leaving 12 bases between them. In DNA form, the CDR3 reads TGCGCCAGCAGCCAAGATAAAGGCAGGGCTTCACCCCTCCACTTT. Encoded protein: CASSQDKGRASPLHF.

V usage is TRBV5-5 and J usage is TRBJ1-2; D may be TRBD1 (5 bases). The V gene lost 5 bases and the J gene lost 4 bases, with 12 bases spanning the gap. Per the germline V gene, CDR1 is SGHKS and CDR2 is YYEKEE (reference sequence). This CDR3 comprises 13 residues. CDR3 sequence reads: CASRPRGPYGYTF. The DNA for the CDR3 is TGTGCCAGCAGGCCGCGGGGCCCCTATGGCTACACCTTC.

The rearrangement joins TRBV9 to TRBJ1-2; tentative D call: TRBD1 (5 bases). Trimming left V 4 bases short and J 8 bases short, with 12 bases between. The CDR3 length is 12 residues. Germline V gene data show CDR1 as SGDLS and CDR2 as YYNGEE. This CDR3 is CASSLGPGGYTF. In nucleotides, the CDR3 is TGTGCCAGCAGCTTGGGGCCCGGGGGCTACACCTTC. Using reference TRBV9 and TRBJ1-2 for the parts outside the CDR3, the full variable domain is DSGVTQTPKHLITATGQRVTLRCSPRSGDLSVYWYQQSLDQGLQFLIQYYNGEERAKGNILERFSAQQFPDLHSELNLSSLELGDSALYFCASSLGPGGYTFGSGTRLTVV.

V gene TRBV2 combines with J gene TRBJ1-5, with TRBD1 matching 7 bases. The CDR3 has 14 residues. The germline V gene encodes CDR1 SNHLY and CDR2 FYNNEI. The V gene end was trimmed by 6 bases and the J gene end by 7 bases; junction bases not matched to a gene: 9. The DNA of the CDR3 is TGTGCCAGCAGGGAGAGACAGGGTTTGCAGCCCCAGCATTTT. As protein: CASRERQGLQPQHF.

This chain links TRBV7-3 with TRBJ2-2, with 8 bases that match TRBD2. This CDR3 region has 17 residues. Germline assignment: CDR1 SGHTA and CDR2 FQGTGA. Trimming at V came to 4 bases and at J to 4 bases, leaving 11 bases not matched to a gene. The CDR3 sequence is CASSSQGAGVGTGELFF. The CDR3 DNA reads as TGTGCCAGCAGCTCCCAAGGAGCGGGGGTGGGCACCGGGGAGCTGTTTTTT.

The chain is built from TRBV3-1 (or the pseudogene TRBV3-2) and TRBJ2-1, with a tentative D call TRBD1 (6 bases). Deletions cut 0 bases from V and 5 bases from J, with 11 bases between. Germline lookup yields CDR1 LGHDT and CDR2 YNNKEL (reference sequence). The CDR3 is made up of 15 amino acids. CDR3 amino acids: CASSQDRTDHNEQFF. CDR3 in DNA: TGTGCCAGCAGCCAAGACCGGACAGATCACAATGAGCAGTTCTTC.

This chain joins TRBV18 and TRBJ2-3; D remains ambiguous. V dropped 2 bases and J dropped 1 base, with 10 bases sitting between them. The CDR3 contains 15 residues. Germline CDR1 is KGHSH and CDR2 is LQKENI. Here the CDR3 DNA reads TGTGCCAGCTCACCAGACCCGGGTGGCACAGATACGCAGTATTTT. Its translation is CASSPDPGGTDTQYF.

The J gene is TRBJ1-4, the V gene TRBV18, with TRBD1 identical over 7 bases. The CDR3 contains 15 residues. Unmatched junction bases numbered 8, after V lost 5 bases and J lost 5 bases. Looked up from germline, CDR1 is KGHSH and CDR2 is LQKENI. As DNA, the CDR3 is TGTGCCAGCTCATCCTACAGGGGAGAAAATGAAAAACTGTTTTTT. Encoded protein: CASSSYRGENEKLFF.

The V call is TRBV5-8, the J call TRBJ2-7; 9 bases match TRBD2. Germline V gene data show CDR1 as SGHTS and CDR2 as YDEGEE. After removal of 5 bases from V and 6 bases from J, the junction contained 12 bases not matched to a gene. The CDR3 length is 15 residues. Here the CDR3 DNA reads TGTGCCAGCAGTTGGAGCGGGAGGCGGCCCCTCGAGCAGTACTTC. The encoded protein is CASSWSGRRPLEQYF. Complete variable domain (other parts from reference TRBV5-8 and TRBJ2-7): EAGVTQSPTHLIKTRGQQATLRCSPISGHTSVYWYQQALGLGLQFLLWYDEGEERNRGNFPPRFSGRQFPNYSSELNVNALELEDSALYLCASSWSGRRPLEQYFGPGTRLTVT.

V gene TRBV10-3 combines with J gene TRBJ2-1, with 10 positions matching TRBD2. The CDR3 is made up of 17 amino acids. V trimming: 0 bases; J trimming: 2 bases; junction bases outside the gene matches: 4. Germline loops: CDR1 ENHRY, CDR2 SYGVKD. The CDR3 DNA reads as TGTGCCATCAGTGAGTCGAGTACTAGCGGGGCCTACAATGAGCAGTTCTTC. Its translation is CAISESSTSGAYNEQFF.

CDR3 protein: CAWSRLGTGGDYGYTF. The CDR3 nucleotides read TGTGCCTGGAGTAGACTCGGGACAGGGGGCGACTATGGCTACACCTTC. The rearrangement joins TRBV30 to TRBJ1-2; 12 bases align to TRBD1. Germline CDR1 is GTSNPN and CDR2 is SVGIG (reference sequence). V shed 2 bases and J 3 bases; nucleotides not matched to a gene: 7. The CDR3 is made up of 16 amino acids.

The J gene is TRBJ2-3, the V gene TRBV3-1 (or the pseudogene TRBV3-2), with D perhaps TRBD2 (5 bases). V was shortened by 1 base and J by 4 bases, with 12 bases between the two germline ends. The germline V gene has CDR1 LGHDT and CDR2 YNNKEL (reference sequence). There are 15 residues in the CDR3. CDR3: CASSQGASLPDTQYF. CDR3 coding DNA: TGTGCCAGCAGCCAAGGCGCTAGCCTCCCAGATACGCAGTATTTT.

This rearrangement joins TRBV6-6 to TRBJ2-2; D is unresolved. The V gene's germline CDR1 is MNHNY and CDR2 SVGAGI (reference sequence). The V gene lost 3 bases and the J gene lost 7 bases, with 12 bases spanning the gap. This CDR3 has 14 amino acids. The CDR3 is CASSYLQRNGELFF. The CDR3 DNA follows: TGTGCCAGCAGTTATTTACAAAGAAACGGGGAGCTGTTTTTT.

CDR3 amino acids: CASSQDPGGGSTDTQYF. The CDR3 nucleotides are TGCGCCAGCAGCCAAGATCCGGGGGGAGGGAGCACAGATACGCAGTATTTT. This chain connects TRBV4-1 to TRBJ2-3; TRBD2 matches 7 bases. The CDR3 runs to 17 residues. Germline CDR1 MGHRA, CDR2 YSYEKL. The J segment lost 0 bases and the V segment lost 0 bases, leaving 6 bases of the junction unmatched.

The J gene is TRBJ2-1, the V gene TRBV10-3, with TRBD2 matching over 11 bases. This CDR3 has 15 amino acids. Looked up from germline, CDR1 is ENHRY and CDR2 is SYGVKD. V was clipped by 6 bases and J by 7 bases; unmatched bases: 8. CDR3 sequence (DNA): TGTGCCATCAGGGGAGTAGCGGGGGGGCCGAATGAGCAGTTCTTC. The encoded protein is CAIRGVAGGPNEQFF.

The CDR3: CATSSRRVGQPQHF. The CDR3 region has the DNA TGTGCCACCAGCAGTCGCAGGGTGGGGCAGCCCCAGCATTTT. The V call is TRBV15, the J call TRBJ1-5; a weak D match, TRBD1 (5 bases). V was trimmed by 3 bases and J by 7 bases, leaving 13 bases between them. The CDR3 runs to 14 residues. Per the germline V gene, CDR1 is LNHNV and CDR2 is YYDKDF (reference sequence).

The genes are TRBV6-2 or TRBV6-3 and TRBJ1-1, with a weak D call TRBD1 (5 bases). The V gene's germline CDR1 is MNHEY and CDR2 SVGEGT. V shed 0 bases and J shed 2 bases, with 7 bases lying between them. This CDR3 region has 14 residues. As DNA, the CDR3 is TGTGCCAGCAGTTACTCTAGGGGTAACACTGAAGCTTTCTTT. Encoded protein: CASSYSRGNTEAFF.

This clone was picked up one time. The CDR3 coding sequence is TGTGCCAGCAGCGAGGGGGGACAGGGTAATCAGCCCCAGCATTTT. It is translated as CASSEGGQGNQPQHF. The chain has TRBV9 and TRBJ1-5, with TRBD1 matching 9 bases. This CDR3 comprises 15 residues. Germline V gene sequence: CDR1 SGDLS, CDR2 YYNGEE. The J segment lost 4 bases and the V segment lost 3 bases, leaving 5 bases of the junction unmatched.

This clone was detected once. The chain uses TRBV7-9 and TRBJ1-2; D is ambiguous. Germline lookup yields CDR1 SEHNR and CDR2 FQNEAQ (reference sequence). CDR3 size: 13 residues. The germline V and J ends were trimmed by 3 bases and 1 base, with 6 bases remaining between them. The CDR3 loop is CASSLNSNYGYTF. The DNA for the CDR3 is TGTGCCAGCAGCTTGAACAGTAACTATGGCTACACCTTC.

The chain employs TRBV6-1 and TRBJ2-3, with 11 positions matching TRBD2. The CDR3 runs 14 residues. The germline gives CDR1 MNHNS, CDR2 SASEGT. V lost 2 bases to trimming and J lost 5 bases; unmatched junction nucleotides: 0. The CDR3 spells CASSELAGGDTQYF. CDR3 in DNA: TGTGCCAGCAGTGAACTAGCGGGAGGAGATACGCAGTATTTT.

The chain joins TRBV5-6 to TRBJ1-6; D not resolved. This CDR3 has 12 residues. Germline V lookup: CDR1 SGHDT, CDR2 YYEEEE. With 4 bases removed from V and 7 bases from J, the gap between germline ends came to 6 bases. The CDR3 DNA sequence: TGTGCCAGCAGCACGCAGAATTCACCCCTCCACTTT. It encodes CASSTQNSPLHF. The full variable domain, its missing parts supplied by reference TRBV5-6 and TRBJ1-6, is DAGVTQSPTHLIKTRGQQVTLRCSPKSGHDTVSWYQQALGQGPQFIFQYYEEEERQRGNFPDRFSGHQFPNYSSELNVNALLLGDSALYLCASSTQNSPLHFGNGTRLTVT.

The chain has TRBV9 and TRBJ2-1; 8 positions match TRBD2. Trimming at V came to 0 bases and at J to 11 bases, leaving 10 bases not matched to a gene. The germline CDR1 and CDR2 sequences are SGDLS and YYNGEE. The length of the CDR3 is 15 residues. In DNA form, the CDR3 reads TGTGCCAGCAGCGTAGATGGTAGCGGGGATGGGAAGCAGTTCTTC. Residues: CASSVDGSGDGKQFF.

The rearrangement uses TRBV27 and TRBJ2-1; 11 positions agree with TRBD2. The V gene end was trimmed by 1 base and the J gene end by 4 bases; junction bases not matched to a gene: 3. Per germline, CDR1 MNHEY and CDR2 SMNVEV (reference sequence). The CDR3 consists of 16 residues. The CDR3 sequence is CASSLWGLAEYNEQFF. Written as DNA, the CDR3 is TGTGCCAGCAGTTTATGGGGACTAGCGGAGTACAATGAGCAGTTCTTC.

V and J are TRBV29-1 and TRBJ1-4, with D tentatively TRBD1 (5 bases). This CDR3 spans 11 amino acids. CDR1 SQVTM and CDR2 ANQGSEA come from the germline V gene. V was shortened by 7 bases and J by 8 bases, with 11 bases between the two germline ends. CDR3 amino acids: CSASGGEKLFF. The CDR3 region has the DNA TGCAGCGCTTCCGGGGGAGAAAAACTGTTTTTT.

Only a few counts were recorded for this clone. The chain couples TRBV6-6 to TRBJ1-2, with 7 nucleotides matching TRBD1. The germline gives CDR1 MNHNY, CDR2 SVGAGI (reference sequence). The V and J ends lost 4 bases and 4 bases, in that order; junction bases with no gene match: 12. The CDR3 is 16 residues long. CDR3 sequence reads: CASSSLTGRVGYGYTF. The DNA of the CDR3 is TGTGCCAGCAGTTCCCTGACAGGGCGGGTTGGCTATGGCTACACCTTC.

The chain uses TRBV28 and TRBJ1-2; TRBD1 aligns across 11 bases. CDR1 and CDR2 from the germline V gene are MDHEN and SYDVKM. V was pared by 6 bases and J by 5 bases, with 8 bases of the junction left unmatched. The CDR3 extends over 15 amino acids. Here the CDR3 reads CASRPPGQGVYGYTF. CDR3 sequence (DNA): TGTGCCAGCAGGCCCCCGGGACAGGGGGTTTATGGCTACACCTTC.

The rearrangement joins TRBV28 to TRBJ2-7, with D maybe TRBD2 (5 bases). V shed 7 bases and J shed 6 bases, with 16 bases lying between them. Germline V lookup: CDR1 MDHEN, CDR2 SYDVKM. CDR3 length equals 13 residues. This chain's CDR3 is CASKVTGSFEQYF. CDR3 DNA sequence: TGTGCCAGCAAGGTTACGGGGTCTTTCGAGCAGTACTTC.